Listed here are 9 T cell receptor beta chains from one sample, sequenced in a study of T cells in localized non-small cell lung cancer. Data came from immunoSEQ multiplex PCR; TCRdb stores just in-frame clones and leaves some out. The sample contains nearly 25,000 clones, roughly 92% of which appear only once. The sequences come from peripheral blood, collected before any cancer treatment. These receptors originate from a woman aged 40-75 years with stage I lung adenocarcinoma.

This chain joins TRBV28 and TRBJ2-7; D call uncertain. The CDR3 length is 11 residues. CDR1 is MDHEN and CDR2 is SYDVKM in the germline V gene. Trimming pared 5 bases from V and 3 bases from J, leaving 5 bases between. CDR3 nucleotide sequence: TGTGCCAGCAGTCAGTTCTACGAGCAGTACTTC. Residues: CASSQFYEQYF.

The chain carries TRBV7-2 and TRBJ2-5; 9 bases agree with TRBD2. The CDR3 totals 16 residues. Germline-derived CDR1 and CDR2 are SGHTA and FQGNSA. The V gene end was trimmed by 4 bases and the J gene end by 4 bases; junction bases not matched to a gene: 10. DNA of the CDR3: TGTGCCAGCAGCTGGAGTAGCGGGAGTTGGGGAGAGACCCAGTACTTC. It is translated as CASSWSSGSWGETQYF.

This clone was observed a few times. The chain uses TRBV4-1 and TRBJ2-5; D unclear. The CDR3 sequence is 15 residues long. V was trimmed by 0 bases and J by 3 bases, leaving 11 bases between them. CDR1 is MGHRA and CDR2 is YSYEKL in the germline V gene. The CDR3 here is CASSQEGSVKETQYF. Written as DNA, the CDR3 is TGCGCCAGCAGCCAAGAGGGTTCGGTCAAAGAGACCCAGTACTTC.

J is TRBJ2-7 and V is TRBV11-3; 7 bases fit TRBD2. Unmatched junction bases numbered 1, after V lost 3 bases and J lost 2 bases. Germline V gene data show CDR1 as SGHNT and CDR2 as YENEEA. This CDR3 comprises 13 residues. The CDR3 loop reads CASSLAGAYEQYF. DNA for the CDR3: TGTGCCAGCAGCTTGGCGGGGGCCTACGAGCAGTACTTC.

The chain employs TRBV15 and TRBJ1-2; TRBD1 might be the D (6 bases). The CDR3 contains 14 residues. V was pared by 3 bases and J by 4 bases, with 12 bases between. In germline, CDR1 is LNHNV, CDR2 YYDKDF (reference sequence). As DNA, the CDR3 is TGTGCCACCAGCAGCAGGGGAGGATTCTATGGCTACACCTTC. This codes for CATSSRGGFYGYTF.

The V and J genes are TRBV14 and TRBJ2-3; the match to TRBD2 covers 7 bases. Germline trimming cut 4 bases from V and 14 bases from J; bases unmatched to any gene: 12. Germline assignment: CDR1 SGHDN and CDR2 FVKESK. This CDR3 contains 13 residues. CDR3 region: CASSLGLFQLVYF. As DNA, the CDR3 is TGTGCCAGCAGCCTGGGACTATTTCAGTTAGTGTATTTT.

The V gene is TRBV5-1, the J gene TRBJ2-1; TRBD1 or TRBD2 may be the D gene (6 bases each). The CDR3 is made up of 15 amino acids. V was trimmed by 2 bases and J by 6 bases, leaving 15 bases between them. CDR1 and CDR2 (germline): SGHRS, YFSETQ. The CDR3 sequence: CASSFVGGGSNEQFF. CDR3 bases: TGCGCCAGCAGCTTCGTGGGGGGCGGATCCAATGAGCAGTTCTTC.

In DNA, the CDR3 is TGTGCCATCACCCGAGGGGGGGGCACGGTCGACGAGCAGTACTTC. This codes for CAITRGGGTVDEQYF. The chain carries TRBV10-3 and TRBJ2-5; TRBD2 might be the D (7 bases). The end of the DNA is better explained by TRBJ2-7, so the J call may be wrong. Germline V gene data show CDR1 as ENHRY and CDR2 as SYGVKD. CDR3 length: 15 amino acids.

The chain carries TRBV9 and TRBJ2-5, with D hard to call. Germline-derived CDR1 and CDR2 are SGDLS and YYNGEE. CDR3 length: 13 amino acids. V was cut by 0 bases and J by 5 bases, with 8 bases left in between. This CDR3 reads CASSVAGHETQYF. Here the CDR3 DNA reads TGTGCCAGCAGCGTAGCTGGGCACGAGACCCAGTACTTC.